A selection of T cell receptor beta chains follows, all from one sample in a study of CD8 T cells in ankylosing spondylitis. From the 5' RACE reads, TCRdb called clonotypes with MiXCR, one entry per CDR3 protein. The data show hundreds of thousands of distinct CDR3 sequences, with over 9.5% seen just once and approximately 20% held by the top ten. Material for sequencing was blood, either unsorted or a sorted T cell fraction (not recorded which). The receptors stem from a male donor with ankylosing spondylitis or in good health (not recorded which). Each CDR3 is given with its conserved first and last residue. The D gene is left open where the match is weak. A row's size may be missing; if present it is once, few, many or a size class.

cdr3_nt	cdr3_aa	clone_size	v_call	j_call	d_call
TGTGCCAGCAGCCTCGGGACAGGCAATCAGCCCCAGCATTTT	CASSLGTGNQPQHF	many	TRBV12-3/TRBV12-4	TRBJ1-5	TRBD1
TGCAGTGCTAGAGCAGCCGGGACTAGCTTCTACGAGCAGTACTTC	CSARAAGTSFYEQYF	many	TRBV20-1	TRBJ2-7	TRBD2
TGCAGCGTTGCAGACAGGGGGAATGAAAAACTGTTTTTT	CSVADRGNEKLFF	few	TRBV29-1	TRBJ1-4	TRBD1
TGCAGCTCCTCGACAGGGGGCACCGGGGAGCTGTTTTTT	CSSSTGGTGELFF	many	TRBV29-1	TRBJ2-2	TRBD1
TGTGCCACCAGCAGCGGCACCGGGATACGCACAGATACGCAGTATTTT	CATSSGTGIRTDTQYF	many	TRBV15	TRBJ2-3	.
TGTGCCAGCAGCTCGGGACAGGGGGCCGGCTATGGCTACACCTTC	CASSSGQGAGYGYTF	.	TRBV7-9	TRBJ1-2	TRBD1
TGTGCCAGCAGCCCTTTCAGGGGTCAAGGGCAGCCCCAGCATTTT	CASSPFRGQGQPQHF	many	TRBV12-3/TRBV12-4	TRBJ1-5	.
TGCAGCGTTGCCGTAGGGAGGGGCGGTCAAGAGACCCAGTACTTC	CSVAVGRGGQETQYF	many	TRBV29-1	TRBJ2-5	TRBD2
TGTGCCACCAGTGATTCCGGGAAGCTGGCTAATGAAAAACTGTTTTTT	CATSDSGKLANEKLFF	.	TRBV24-1	TRBJ1-4	.
TGTGCCAGCAGCTTAGATCCCGCGGGGGGGCTACGGGGGGAGCTGTTTTTT	CASSLDPAGGLRGELFF	.	TRBV11-2	TRBJ2-2	TRBD2
TGCGCCAGCAGCTTCGGGCAGAAGAACACCGGGGAGCTGTTTTTT	CASSFGQKNTGELFF	many	TRBV5-1	TRBJ2-2	.
TGTGCCAGCACCCGGACGGTCACGCGCACAGATACGCAGTATTTT	CASTRTVTRTDTQYF	few	TRBV6-1	TRBJ2-3	.
TGTGCCAGCAGCGTCACCCGGGACAGCACTGAAGCTTTCTTT	CASSVTRDSTEAFF	many	TRBV7-2	TRBJ1-1	TRBD1
TGTGCCTGGACAAGGGCGAGCCCCTACAATGAGCAGTTCTTC	CAWTRASPYNEQFF	few	TRBV30	TRBJ2-1	.